Listed here is a single T cell receptor beta chain. The germline V and J ends were trimmed by 1 base and 2 bases, with 17 bases remaining between them. The CDR3 runs 17 residues. CDR1 and CDR2 (germline): MDHEN, SYDVKM. Profiled with immunoSEQ multiplex PCR; TCRdb holds only in-frame clones, not every one. The sample shows over 60,000 clones, roughly 90% of them seen only once. This specimen belongs to a study of control samples from healthy donors and cancer patients. The sequenced material came from PBMCs. The TCR sequence derives from an older woman with head and neck cancer. The J gene is TRBJ1-2, the V gene TRBV28; D may be TRBD1 (6 bases). The CDR3 spells CASSLFRLPGANYGYTF. CDR3 sequence (DNA): TGTGCCAGCAGTTTATTTCGATTGCCAGGGGCCAACTATGGCTACACCTTC.